The next 12 T cell receptor beta chains were all read from a single sample in a study of T cell responses to AZD1222 COVID-19 vaccine. Only in-frame clones appear in the TCRdb table, and some are missing; sequencing was by immunoSEQ multiplex PCR. In the table there are 95,000 to 120,000 clones, around nine tenths of which are singletons. Material: peripheral blood, obtained on day 0 of MenACWY control vaccination. These receptors came from an adult in good health.

The chain uses TRBV6-5 and TRBJ1-2; 7 bases are a match to TRBD1. The V gene end was trimmed by 6 bases and the J gene end by 4 bases; junction bases not matched to a gene: 5. There are 13 residues in the CDR3. Germline V gene lookup returns CDR1 MNHEY and CDR2 SVGAGI. The CDR3 spells CASRETGSYGYTF. In DNA form, the CDR3 reads TGTGCCAGCAGGGAGACAGGGTCCTATGGCTACACCTTC.

This chain joins TRBV10-3 and TRBJ2-7; the match to TRBD2 covers 9 bases. This CDR3 is 13 amino acids long. Germline V gene sequence: CDR1 ENHRY, CDR2 SYGVKD. The junction had 3 bases not matched to a gene; V was cut back by 6 bases and J by 3 bases. CDR3 region: CAIRGLASYEQYF. The DNA of the CDR3 is TGTGCCATCAGGGGACTAGCAAGCTACGAGCAGTACTTC.

This chain uses TRBV5-4 with TRBJ1-1; TRBD1 might be the D (5 bases). V shed 5 bases and J shed 7 bases, with 15 bases lying between them. The CDR3 covers 13 residues. Germline assignment: CDR1 SGHNT and CDR2 YYREEE (reference sequence). CDR3 region: CASSVSREVEAFF. The DNA for the CDR3 is TGTGCCAGCAGTGTTAGCAGGGAGGTTGAAGCTTTCTTT.

In its sample, this clone was seen once. The chain employs TRBV6-5 and TRBJ1-5, with a tentative D call TRBD1 (5 bases). Germline V CDR1 and CDR2: MNHEY, SVGAGI. The CDR3 spans 15 residues. V was trimmed by 2 bases and J by 4 bases, leaving 12 bases between them. CDR3 amino acids: CASSYTGTGNQPQHF. CDR3 bases: TGTGCCAGCAGTTACACCGGGACGGGGAATCAGCCCCAGCATTTT.

V is TRBV30 and J is TRBJ1-2, with 7 bases matching TRBD1. Germline V CDR1 and CDR2: GTSNPN, SVGIG (reference sequence). This CDR3 contains 14 residues. J lost 2 bases, V lost 3 bases, and 6 bases had no gene match. For the CDR3, the DNA is TGTGCCTGGAGCTTAACAGGGGTCAACTATGGCTACACCTTC. As protein: CAWSLTGVNYGYTF.

CDR3 in DNA: TGTGCCAGCTCACCCCAGAACACTGAAGCTTTCTTT. It translates to CASSPQNTEAFF. The V and J genes are TRBV18 and TRBJ1-1; no firm D call. Trimming stripped 3 bases from V and 1 base from J, with 3 bases between. This CDR3 comprises 12 residues. The V gene's germline CDR1 is KGHSH and CDR2 LQKENI.

This clone occurred a few times. V and J are TRBV6-5 and TRBJ2-7, with 7 bases identical to TRBD1. Trimming at V came to 5 bases and at J to 0 bases, leaving 1 base not matched to a gene. CDR1 is MNHEY and CDR2 is SVGAGI in the germline V gene. The CDR3 has 13 amino acids. The CDR3 is CASSTGASYEQYF. The CDR3 coding sequence is TGTGCCAGCAGTACAGGGGCCTCCTACGAGCAGTACTTC.

The CDR3: CASSDSPGDVAQPQHF. In nucleotides, the CDR3 is TGTGCCAGCAGTGATTCGCCAGGGGATGTAGCTCAGCCCCAGCATTTT. The rearrangement joins TRBV6-1 to TRBJ1-5; possible D gene TRBD1, 6 bases. This CDR3 comprises 16 residues. V lost 3 bases, J lost 6 bases, and 18 bases lay in between. CDR1 and CDR2 from the germline V gene are MNHNS and SASEGT.

The chain joins TRBV29-1 to TRBJ1-1, with D uncertain. V was trimmed by 3 bases and J by 4 bases, leaving 0 bases between them. There are 9 residues in the CDR3. In germline, CDR1 is SQVTM, CDR2 ANQGSEA. The CDR3 spells CSVDTEAFF. In nucleotides, the CDR3 is TGCAGCGTTGACACTGAAGCTTTCTTT.

The chain recombines TRBV7-8 with TRBJ1-5; the D gene is possibly TRBD1 (5 bases). Trimming cost V 4 bases and J 1 base, with 17 bases left between them. Germline CDR1 SGHVS, CDR2 FQNEAQ. The CDR3 covers 17 residues. CDR3 protein: CASSSSGLRGSNQPQHF. CDR3 nucleotides: TGTGCCAGCAGCTCATCGGGACTCCGAGGGAGCAATCAGCCCCAGCATTTT.

The chain couples TRBV28 to TRBJ2-7; no reliable D call. Trimming shortened V by 3 bases and J by 0 bases, and 9 bases separated the two germline ends. CDR3 length: 14 residues. Germline assignment: CDR1 MDHEN and CDR2 SYDVKM. The CDR3 sequence is CASSFYLSSYEQYF. CDR3 coding DNA: TGTGCCAGCAGTTTCTACCTTAGCTCCTACGAGCAGTACTTC.

V is TRBV28 and J is TRBJ1-2; weak D call: TRBD1 (5 bases). CDR1 is MDHEN and CDR2 is SYDVKM in the germline V gene. V gave up 2 bases and J gave up 7 bases, with 17 bases separating them. CDR3 length: 15 amino acids. As DNA, the CDR3 is TGTGCCAGCAGTTTACCCGGGGGAGGGGCCGGTGGCTACACCTTC. The encoded protein is CASSLPGGGAGGYTF.